This TCR beta chain was recovered during a study of CD8+CD57+ T cells in acquired aplastic anemia. Study observations and caveats: Patients and controls were found to share more than 25 CD8+ CDR3 sequences.

It was genomic DNA that served as the template for profiling TCR beta VDJ and CDR3. MiXCR, applied by TCRdb to the reads, yields one record per CDR3 protein. The sample lists 120,000 or so distinct CDR3 sequences, around 48% occurring once. The table lists this clonotype with many counts. The antigen is undetermined. Germline values: CDR1 KGHSH, CDR2 LQKENI. This CDR3 comprises 13 residues. The V and J ends lost 3 bases and 1 base respectively, with 6 bases between them. The rearrangement uses TRBV18 and TRBJ2-5, with D unresolved. This TCR came from a human donor in good health, serving as a control. The sequenced material came from sorted CD4+, CD8+, or CD8+CD57+ T cells (not recorded which) from PBMCs. CDR3 loop: CASSPNSQETQYF. The CDR3 DNA follows: TGTGCCAGCTCACCTAACAGCCAAGAGACCCAGTACTTC.